This T cell receptor beta chain emerged from a study of blood T cell repertoires in COVID-19 (dated by TCRdb to between 2020 and 2021). Regarding the study in general: The collaborator samples originated in the United States, Italy and Spain and spanned the acute and convalescent phases of COVID-19. The prospective study material was composed of cDNA or gDNA derived from T cells, B-cell-depleted T cells, or PBMCs. Deeply sampled blood TCRbeta repertoires from subjects exposed to, actively infected with, or recovered from COVID-19 were included in the dataset. The repertoires were released in a freely available public database meant as a resource for research on the immune response to SARS-CoV-2. The samples were drawn from two sources: the first 160 participants of the ongoing ImmuneRACE study, and 1,200 or so subjects contributed by 6 global collaborators. Nearly every sample came with metadata listing a de-identified subject ID, COVID-19 status, age in years and sex. Where available, HLA class I and class II types were taken from metadata supplied by the sample provider and were not determined by assay-based typing. General conclusions and limits of the study: How much clinical and demographic metadata was included differed by source and by participant, and the metadata was provided uncurated.

The germline V gene (reference sequence) provides CDR1 SGHNT and CDR2 YYREEE. Including cysteine and phenylalanine, the CDR3 has 16 amino acids. Only the CDR3 DNA is retained, 48 bases long and in frame from the first base. At the junction V is shortened by 1 base and J by 0 bases, with 13 bases in between. Turning to this clone: The clone's antigen remains unknown. Base-call qualities are not available, and no considerably larger clone is one nucleotide away.

The immunoSEQ Assay, a bias-controlled multiplex PCR, was used to amplify TCRbeta CDR3 regions from genomic DNA. In the source study's methods: The number of nucleated cells in each sample was estimated from the amplification of reference gene primers within the assay. To quantify the absolute abundance of each unique TCRbeta CDR3 rearrangement, sequence reads were collapsed and filtered. For each sample, productive Simpson clonality was calculated by taking the square root of Simpson's diversity index across productive rearrangements. Not all clones reach the TCRdb copy of this immuneACCESS table, which keeps in-frame sequences only. Checked studies attribute under half of the gap to unresolved V genes and leave the rest unexplained. For V, J and clone size, that table is used; D and trimming come from the DNA. The sample data list about 160,000 clones, and 85% of these were observed just once. Roughly 1% of the sample goes to the ten largest clones.

Collaborating institutions collected whole blood in K2EDTA tubes following their own protocols. For TCRbeta analysis, collaborators shipped samples as frozen whole blood, isolated PBMCs, or DNA extracted from either of those sample types. The chain is encoded by TRBV5-4 joined to TRBJ1-1, with no D gene named confidently. The TCR was taken from a man between 40 and 49 years old with acute or convalescent COVID-19. The specimen was peripheral blood. The nucleotides are TGTGCCAGCAGCTTGAGCCCCGGGATAATGAACACTGAAGCTTTCTTT. Its translation is CASSLSPGIMNTEAFF.